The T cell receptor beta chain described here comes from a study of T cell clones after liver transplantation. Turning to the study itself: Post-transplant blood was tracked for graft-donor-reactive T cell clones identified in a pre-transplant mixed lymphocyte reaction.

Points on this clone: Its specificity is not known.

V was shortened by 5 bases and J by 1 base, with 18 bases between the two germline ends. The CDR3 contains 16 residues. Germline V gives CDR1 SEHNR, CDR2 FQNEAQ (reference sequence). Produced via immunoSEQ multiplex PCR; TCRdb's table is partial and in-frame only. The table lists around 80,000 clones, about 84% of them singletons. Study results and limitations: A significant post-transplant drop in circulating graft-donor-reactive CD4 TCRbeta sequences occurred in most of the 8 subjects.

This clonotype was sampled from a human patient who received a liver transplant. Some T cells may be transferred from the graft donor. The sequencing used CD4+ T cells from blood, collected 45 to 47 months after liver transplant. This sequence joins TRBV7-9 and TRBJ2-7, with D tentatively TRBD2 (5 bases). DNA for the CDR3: TGTGCCAGCAGCCTCCAGAGCGGCCCGGTATCCTACGAGCAGTACTTC. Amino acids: CASSLQSGPVSYEQYF. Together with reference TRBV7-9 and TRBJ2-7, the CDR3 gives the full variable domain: DTGVSQNPRHKITKRGQNVTFRCDPISEHNRLYWYRQTLGQGPEFLTYFQNEAQLEKSRLLSDRFSAERPKGSFSTLEIQRTEQGDSAMYLCASSLQSGPVSYEQYFGPGTRLTVT.